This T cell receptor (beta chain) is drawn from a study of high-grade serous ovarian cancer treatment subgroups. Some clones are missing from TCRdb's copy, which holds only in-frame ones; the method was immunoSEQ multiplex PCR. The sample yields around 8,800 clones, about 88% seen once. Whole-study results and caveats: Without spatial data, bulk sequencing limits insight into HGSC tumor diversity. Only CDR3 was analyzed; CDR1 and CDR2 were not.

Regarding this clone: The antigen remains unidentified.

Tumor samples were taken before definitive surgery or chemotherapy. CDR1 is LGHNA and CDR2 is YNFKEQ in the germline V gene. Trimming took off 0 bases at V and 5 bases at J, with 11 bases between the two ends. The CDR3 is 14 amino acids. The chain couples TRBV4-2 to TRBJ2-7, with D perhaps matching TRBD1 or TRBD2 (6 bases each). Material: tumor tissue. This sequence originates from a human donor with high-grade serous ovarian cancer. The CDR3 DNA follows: TGTGCCAGCAGCCAAGATCCGGGGGCGAACGAGCAGTACTTC. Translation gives CASSQDPGANEQYF.